The next 5 T cell receptor beta chains were all read from a single sample in a study of blood T cell repertoires in COVID-19. The table came from immunoSEQ multiplex PCR; TCRdb's copy has only in-frame clones and leaves some out. The sample contains fewer than 700,000 clones, 85% to 90% of which appear only once. The sample consisted of peripheral blood. The receptor source for this set is a woman aged 45-65 years with COVID-19, enrolled during active disease.

The CDR3, as DNA: TGTGCCAGCAGCTTGGCCCCCCAGGGGATGGGCGCTGAAGCTTTCTTT. Residues: CASSLAPQGMGAEAFF. The chain couples TRBV5-5 to TRBJ1-1, with D perhaps matching TRBD1 (6 bases). The germline V gene has CDR1 SGHKS and CDR2 YYEKEE (reference sequence). The CDR3 loop spans 16 amino acids. Trimming removed 0 bases at V and 6 bases at J, with 18 bases between.

The V gene is TRBV27, the J gene TRBJ2-5; TRBD1 matches 8 bases. The CDR3 contains 14 residues. The germline V gene has CDR1 MNHEY and CDR2 SMNVEV (reference sequence). The V gene end was trimmed by 2 bases and the J gene end by 4 bases; junction bases not matched to a gene: 3. CDR3 sequence (DNA): TGTGCCAGCAGTTTACAGGGGGCGGGAGAGACCCAGTACTTC. It yields the protein CASSLQGAGETQYF.

The chain combines TRBV2 with TRBJ2-7; TRBD1 matches at 8 bases. Germline CDR1 reads SNHLY; CDR2 reads FYNNEI. This CDR3 region has 14 residues. V lost 6 bases and J lost 0; bases outside the gene matches: 4. In DNA form, the CDR3 reads TGTGCCAGCAGGCGGACAGGGAGCTCCTACGAGCAGTACTTC. Its protein is CASRRTGSSYEQYF. Drawing the rest from reference TRBV2 and TRBJ2-7, the complete variable domain is EPEVTQTPSHQVTQMGQEVILRCVPISNHLYFYWYRQILGQKVEFLVSFYNNEISEKSEIFDDQFSVERPDGSNFTLKIRSTKLEDSAMYFCASRRTGSSYEQYFGPGTRLTVT.

This clone was counted only a few times. The rearrangement joins TRBV30 to TRBJ2-2; D gene ambiguous. V was trimmed by 2 bases and J by 5 bases, leaving 9 bases between them. The germline V gene has CDR1 GTSNPN and CDR2 SVGIG (reference sequence). The CDR3 runs to 13 residues. CDR3 sequence: CAWSPSMTGELFF. CDR3 nucleotides: TGTGCCTGGAGTCCTAGTATGACCGGGGAGCTGTTTTTT.

The chain employs TRBV7-3 and TRBJ1-2; 8 bases match TRBD1. The J segment lost 8 bases and the V segment lost 4 bases, leaving 12 bases of the junction unmatched. In germline, CDR1 is SGHTA, CDR2 FQGTGA. CDR3 length: 15 amino acids. The CDR3 DNA reads TGTGCCAGCAGCTCGCGACCGGACAGGGACGGCGGCTACACCTTC. It is translated as CASSSRPDRDGGYTF.